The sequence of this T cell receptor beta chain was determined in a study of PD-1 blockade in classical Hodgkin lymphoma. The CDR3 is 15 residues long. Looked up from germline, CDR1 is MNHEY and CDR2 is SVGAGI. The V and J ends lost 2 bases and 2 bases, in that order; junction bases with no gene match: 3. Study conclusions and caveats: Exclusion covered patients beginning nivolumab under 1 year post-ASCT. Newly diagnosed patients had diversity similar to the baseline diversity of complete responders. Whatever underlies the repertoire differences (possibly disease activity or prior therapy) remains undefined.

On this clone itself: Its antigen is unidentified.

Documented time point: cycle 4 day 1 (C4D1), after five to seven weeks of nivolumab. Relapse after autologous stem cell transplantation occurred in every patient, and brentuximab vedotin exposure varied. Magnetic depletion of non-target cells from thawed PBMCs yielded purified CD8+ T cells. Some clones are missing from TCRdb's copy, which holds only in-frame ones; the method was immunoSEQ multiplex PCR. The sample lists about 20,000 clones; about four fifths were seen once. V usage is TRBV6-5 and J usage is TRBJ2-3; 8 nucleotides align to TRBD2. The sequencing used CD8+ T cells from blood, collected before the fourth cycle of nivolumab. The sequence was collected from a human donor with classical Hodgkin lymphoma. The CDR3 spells CASSYERGSTDTQYF. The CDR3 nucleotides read TGTGCCAGCAGTTACGAGCGGGGGTCCACAGATACGCAGTATTTT.